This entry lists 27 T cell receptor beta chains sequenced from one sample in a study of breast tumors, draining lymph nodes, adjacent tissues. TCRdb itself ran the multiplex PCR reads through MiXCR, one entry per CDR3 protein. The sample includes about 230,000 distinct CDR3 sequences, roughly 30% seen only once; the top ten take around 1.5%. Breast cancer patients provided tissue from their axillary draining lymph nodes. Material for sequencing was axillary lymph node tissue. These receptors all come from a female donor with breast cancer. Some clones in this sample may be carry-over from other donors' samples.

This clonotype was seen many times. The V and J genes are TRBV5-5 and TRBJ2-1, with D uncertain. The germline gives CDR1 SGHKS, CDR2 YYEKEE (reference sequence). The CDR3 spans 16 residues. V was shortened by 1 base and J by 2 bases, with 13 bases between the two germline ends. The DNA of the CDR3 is TGTGCCAGCAGCTTGCATGTGGATCCCCCCTACAATGAGCAGTTCTTC. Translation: CASSLHVDPPYNEQFF.

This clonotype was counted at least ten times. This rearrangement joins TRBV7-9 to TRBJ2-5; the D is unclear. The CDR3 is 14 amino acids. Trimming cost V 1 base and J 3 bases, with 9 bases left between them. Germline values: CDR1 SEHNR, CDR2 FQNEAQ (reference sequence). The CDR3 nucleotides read TGTGCCAGCAGCTTAGTAAGGCTAGAAGAGACCCAGTACTTC. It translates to CASSLVRLEETQYF. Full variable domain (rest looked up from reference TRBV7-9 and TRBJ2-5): DTGVSQNPRHKITKRGQNVTFRCDPISEHNRLYWYRQTLGQGPEFLTYFQNEAQLEKSRLLSDRFSAERPKGSFSTLEIQRTEQGDSAMYLCASSLVRLEETQYFGPGTRLLVL.

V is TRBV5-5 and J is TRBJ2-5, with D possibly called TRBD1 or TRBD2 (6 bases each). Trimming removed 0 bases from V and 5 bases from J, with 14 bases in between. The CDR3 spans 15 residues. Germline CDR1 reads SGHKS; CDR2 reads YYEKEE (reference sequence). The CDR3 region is CASSLGSTGGETQYF. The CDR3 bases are TGTGCCAGCAGCTTGGGGTCTACCGGGGGCGAGACCCAGTACTTC.

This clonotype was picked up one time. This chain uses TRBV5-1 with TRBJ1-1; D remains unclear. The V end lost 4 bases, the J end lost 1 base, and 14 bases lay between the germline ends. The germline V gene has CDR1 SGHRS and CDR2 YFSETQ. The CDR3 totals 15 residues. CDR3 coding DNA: TGCGCCAGCAGCCCCCTCACGGGCGGGAACACTGAAGCTTTCTTT. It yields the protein CASSPLTGGNTEAFF.

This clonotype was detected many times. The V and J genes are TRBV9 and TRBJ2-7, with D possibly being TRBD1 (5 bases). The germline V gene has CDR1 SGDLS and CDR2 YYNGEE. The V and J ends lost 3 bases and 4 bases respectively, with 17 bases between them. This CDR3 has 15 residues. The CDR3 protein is CASSAGISGSYEQYF. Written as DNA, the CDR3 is TGTGCCAGCAGCGCAGGAATATCAGGGTCGTACGAGCAGTACTTC. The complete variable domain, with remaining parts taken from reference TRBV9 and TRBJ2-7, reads DSGVTQTPKHLITATGQRVTLRCSPRSGDLSVYWYQQSLDQGLQFLIQYYNGEERAKGNILERFSAQQFPDLHSELNLSSLELGDSALYFCASSAGISGSYEQYFGPGTRLTVT.

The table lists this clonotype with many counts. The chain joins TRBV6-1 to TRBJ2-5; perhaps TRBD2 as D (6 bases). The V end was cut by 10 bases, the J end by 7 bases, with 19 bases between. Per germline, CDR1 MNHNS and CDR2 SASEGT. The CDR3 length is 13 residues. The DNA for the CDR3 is TGTGCCACCCACCTGACTAGTTTTGGGACCCAGTACTTC. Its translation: CATHLTSFGTQYF.

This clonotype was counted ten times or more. The CDR3 loop is CATSPGTSGTYEQYF. CDR3 DNA sequence: TGTGCCACCTCTCCCGGGACTAGCGGGACTTACGAGCAGTACTTC. The chain has TRBV24-1 and TRBJ2-7; 13 bases fit TRBD2. V lost 9 bases to trimming and J lost 4 bases; unmatched junction nucleotides: 8. Germline V lookup: CDR1 KGHDR, CDR2 SFDVKD. The CDR3 has 15 residues.

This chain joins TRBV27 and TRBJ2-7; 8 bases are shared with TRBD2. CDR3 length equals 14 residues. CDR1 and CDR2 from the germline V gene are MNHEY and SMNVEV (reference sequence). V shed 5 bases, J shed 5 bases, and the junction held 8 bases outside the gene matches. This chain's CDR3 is CASSPRGGAHEQYF. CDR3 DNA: TGTGCCAGCAGTCCCCGGGGGGGGGCCCACGAGCAGTACTTC.

The CDR3 DNA follows: TGCAGTGCTCGGGACGTCGCCAACTATGGCTACACCTTC. Translated, it gives CSARDVANYGYTF. The chain joins TRBV20-1 to TRBJ1-2; D possibly corresponds to TRBD1 (5 bases). Germline V lookup: CDR1 DFQATT, CDR2 SNEGSKA (reference sequence). There are 13 residues in the CDR3. V lost 5 bases, J lost 2 bases, and 12 bases lay in between.

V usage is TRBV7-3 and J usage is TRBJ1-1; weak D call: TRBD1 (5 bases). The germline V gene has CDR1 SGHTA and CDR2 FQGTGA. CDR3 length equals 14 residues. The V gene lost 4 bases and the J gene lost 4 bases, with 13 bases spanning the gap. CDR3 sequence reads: CASSSLGGSTEAFF. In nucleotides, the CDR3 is TGTGCCAGCAGCTCACTTGGGGGTAGCACTGAAGCTTTCTTT.

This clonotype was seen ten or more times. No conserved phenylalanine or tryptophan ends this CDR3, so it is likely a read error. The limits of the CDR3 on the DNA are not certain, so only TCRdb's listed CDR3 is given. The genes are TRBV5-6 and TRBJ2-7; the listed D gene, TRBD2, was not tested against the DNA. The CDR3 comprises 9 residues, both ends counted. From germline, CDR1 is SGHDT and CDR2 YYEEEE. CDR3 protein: CASRHSGSR.

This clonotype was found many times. CDR3 loop: CASSNFLAGEENEQFF. The CDR3, as DNA: TGTGCCAGCAGCAATTTTCTAGCGGGAGAAGAAAATGAGCAGTTCTTC. The chain uses TRBV9 and TRBJ2-1, with 10 bases identical to TRBD2. Germline values: CDR1 SGDLS, CDR2 YYNGEE. V lost 4 bases, J lost 7 bases, and 11 bases stayed unmatched. This CDR3 comprises 16 residues.

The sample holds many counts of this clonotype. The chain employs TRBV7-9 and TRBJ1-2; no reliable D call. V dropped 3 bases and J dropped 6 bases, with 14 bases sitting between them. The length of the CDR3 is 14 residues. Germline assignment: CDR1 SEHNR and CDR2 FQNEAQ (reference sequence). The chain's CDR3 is CASSFPGEENGYTF. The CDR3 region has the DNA TGTGCCAGCAGCTTCCCGGGTGAGGAGAATGGCTACACCTTC.

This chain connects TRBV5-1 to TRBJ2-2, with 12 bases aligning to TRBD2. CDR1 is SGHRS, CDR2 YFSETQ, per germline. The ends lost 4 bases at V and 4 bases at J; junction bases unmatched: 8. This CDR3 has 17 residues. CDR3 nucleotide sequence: TGCGCCAGCAGCATGCGGACTAGCGGGGTAGGCACCGGGGAGCTGTTTTTT. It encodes CASSMRTSGVGTGELFF.

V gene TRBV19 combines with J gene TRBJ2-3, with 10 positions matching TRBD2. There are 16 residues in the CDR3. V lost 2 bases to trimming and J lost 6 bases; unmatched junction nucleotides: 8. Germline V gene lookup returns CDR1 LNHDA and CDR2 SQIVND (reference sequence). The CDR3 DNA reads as TGTGCCAGTAGTATATACTCTAGCGGGAGAGCGGATACGCAGTATTTT. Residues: CASSIYSSGRADTQYF.

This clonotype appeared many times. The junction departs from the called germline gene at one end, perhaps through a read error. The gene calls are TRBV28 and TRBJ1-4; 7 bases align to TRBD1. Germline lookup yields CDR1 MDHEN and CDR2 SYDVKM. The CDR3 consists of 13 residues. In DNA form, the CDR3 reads TGTGCCAGCAGTTTAGTGGTCGGGACAGCGGGTATTTTT. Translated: CASSLVVGTAGIF.

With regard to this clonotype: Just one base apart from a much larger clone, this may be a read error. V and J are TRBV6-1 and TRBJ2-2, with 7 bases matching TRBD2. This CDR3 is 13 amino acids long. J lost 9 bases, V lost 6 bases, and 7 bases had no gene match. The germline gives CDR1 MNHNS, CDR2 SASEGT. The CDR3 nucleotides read TGTGCCAGCAGCCCTAGCGGTACCTGGGAGCTGTTTTTT. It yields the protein CASSPSGTWELFF.

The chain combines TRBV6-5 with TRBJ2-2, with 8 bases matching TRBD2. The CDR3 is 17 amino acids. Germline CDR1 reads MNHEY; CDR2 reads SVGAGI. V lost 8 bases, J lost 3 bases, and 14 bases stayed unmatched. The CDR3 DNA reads TGTGCCAGCGGCCTTACCTGGACTAGCTTCTACACCGGGGAGCTGTTTTTT. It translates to CASGLTWTSFYTGELFF.

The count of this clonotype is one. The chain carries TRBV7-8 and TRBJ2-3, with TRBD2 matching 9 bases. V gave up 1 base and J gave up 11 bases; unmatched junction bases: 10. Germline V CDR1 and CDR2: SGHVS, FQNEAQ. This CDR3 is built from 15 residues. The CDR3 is CASSLGGGGYNEQYF. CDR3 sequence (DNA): TGTGCCAGCAGCTTAGGCGGGGGGGGCTACAATGAGCAGTATTTT.

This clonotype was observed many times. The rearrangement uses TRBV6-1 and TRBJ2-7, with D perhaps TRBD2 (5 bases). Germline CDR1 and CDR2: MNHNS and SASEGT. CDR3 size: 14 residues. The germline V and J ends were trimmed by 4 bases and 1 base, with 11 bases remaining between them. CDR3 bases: TGTGCCAGCAGTGGGGGTGGACTTTCCTACGAGCAGTACTTC. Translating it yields CASSGGGLSYEQYF.

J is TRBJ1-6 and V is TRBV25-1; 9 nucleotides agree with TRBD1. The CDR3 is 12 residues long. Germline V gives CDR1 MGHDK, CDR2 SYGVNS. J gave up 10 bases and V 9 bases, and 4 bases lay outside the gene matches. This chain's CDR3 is CASYRGQSPLHF. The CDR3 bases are TGTGCCAGTTACAGGGGGCAATCACCCCTCCACTTT.

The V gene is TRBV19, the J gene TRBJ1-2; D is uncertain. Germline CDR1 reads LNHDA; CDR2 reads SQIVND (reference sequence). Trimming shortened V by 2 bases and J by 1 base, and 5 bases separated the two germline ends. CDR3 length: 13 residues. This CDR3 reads CASSILDNYGYTF. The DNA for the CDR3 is TGTGCCAGTAGTATACTGGATAACTATGGCTACACCTTC.

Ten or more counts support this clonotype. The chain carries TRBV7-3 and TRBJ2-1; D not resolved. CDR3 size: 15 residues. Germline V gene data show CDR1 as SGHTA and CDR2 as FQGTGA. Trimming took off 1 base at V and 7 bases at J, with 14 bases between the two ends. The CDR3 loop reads CASSLKGSLGNEQFF. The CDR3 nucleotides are TGTGCCAGCAGCTTAAAAGGCAGCCTGGGGAATGAGCAGTTCTTC.

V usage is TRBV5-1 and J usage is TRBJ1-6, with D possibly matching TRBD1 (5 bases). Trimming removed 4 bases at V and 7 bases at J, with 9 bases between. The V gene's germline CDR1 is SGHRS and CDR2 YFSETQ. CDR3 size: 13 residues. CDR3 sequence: CASSETANSPLHF. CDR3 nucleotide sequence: TGCGCCAGCAGCGAGACAGCAAATTCACCCCTCCACTTT.

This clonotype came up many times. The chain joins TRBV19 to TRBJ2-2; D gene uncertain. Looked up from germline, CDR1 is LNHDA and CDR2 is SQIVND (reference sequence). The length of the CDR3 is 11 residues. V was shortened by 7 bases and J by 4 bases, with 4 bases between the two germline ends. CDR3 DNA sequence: TGTGCCAGTACGCGCACCGGGGAGCTGTTTTTT. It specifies CASTRTGELFF.

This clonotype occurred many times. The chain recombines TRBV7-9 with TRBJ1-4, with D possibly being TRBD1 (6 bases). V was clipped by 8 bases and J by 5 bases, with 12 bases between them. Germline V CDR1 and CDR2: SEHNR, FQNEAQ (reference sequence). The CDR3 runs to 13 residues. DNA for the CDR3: TGTGCCAGCGGGGGCGCAGAGAATGAAAAACTGTTTTTT. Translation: CASGGAENEKLFF. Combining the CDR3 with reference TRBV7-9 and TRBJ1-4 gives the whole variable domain DTGVSQNPRHKITKRGQNVTFRCDPISEHNRLYWYRQTLGQGPEFLTYFQNEAQLEKSRLLSDRFSAERPKGSFSTLEIQRTEQGDSAMYLCASGGAENEKLFFGSGTQLSVL.

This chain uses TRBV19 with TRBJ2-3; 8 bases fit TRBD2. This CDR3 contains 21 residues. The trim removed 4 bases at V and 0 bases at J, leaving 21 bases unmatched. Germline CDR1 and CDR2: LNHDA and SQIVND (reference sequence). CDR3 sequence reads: CASSTFPGDTLAGSSTDTQYF. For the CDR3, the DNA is TGTGCCAGTAGTACCTTTCCGGGAGATACCCTAGCGGGTTCTAGCACAGATACGCAGTATTTT.